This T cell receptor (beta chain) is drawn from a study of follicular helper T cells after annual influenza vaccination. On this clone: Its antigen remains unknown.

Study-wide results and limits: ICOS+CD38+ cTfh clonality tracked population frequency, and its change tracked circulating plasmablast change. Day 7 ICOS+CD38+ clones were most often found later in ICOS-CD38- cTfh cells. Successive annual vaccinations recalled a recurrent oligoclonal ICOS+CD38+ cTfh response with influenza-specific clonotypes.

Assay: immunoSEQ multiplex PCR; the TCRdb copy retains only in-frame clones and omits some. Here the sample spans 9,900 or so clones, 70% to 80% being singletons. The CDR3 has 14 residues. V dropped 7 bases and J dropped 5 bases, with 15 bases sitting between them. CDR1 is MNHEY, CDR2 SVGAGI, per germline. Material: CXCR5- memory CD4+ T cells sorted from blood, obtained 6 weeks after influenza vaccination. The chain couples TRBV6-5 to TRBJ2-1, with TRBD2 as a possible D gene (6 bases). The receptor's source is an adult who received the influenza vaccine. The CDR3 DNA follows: TGTGCCAGCACCCGCGGCTCGGGAGACAATGAGCAGTTCTTC. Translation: CASTRGSGDNEQFF.